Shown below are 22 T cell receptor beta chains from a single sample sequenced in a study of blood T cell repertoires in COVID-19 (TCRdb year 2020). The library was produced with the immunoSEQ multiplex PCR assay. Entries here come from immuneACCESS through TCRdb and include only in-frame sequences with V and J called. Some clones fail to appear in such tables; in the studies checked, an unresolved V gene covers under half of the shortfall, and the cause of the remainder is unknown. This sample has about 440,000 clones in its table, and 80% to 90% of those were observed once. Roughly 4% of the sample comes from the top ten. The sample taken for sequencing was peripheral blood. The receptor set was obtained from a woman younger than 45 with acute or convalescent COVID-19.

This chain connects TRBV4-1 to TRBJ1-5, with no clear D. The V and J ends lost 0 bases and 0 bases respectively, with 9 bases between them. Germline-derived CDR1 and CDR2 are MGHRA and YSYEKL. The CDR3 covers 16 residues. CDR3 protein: CASSQELPDSNQPQHF. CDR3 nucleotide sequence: TGCGCCAGCAGCCAAGAACTCCCTGATAGCAATCAGCCCCAGCATTTT.

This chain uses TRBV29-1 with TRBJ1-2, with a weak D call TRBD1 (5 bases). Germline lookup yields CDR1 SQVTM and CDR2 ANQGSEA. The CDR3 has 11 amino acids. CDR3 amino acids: CTVGGYHGYTF. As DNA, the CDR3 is TGCACCGTGGGGGGGTACCATGGCTACACCTTC.

CDR3 loop: CASRQQDSGANVLTF. For the CDR3, the DNA is TGTGCCAGCAGGCAACAGGATTCTGGGGCCAACGTCCTGACTTTC. The chain joins TRBV5-4 to TRBJ2-6, with D perhaps TRBD1 (5 bases). Germline V gene sequence: CDR1 SGHNT, CDR2 YYREEE (reference sequence). The CDR3 extends over 15 amino acids. V was shortened by 5 bases and J by 1 base, with 10 bases between the two germline ends. The full variable domain, its missing parts supplied by reference TRBV5-4 and TRBJ2-6, is ETGVTQSPTHLIKTRGQQVTLRCSSQSGHNTVSWYQQALGQGPQFIFQYYREEENGRGNFPPRFSGLQFPNYSSELNVNALELDDSALYLCASRQQDSGANVLTFGAGSRLTVL.

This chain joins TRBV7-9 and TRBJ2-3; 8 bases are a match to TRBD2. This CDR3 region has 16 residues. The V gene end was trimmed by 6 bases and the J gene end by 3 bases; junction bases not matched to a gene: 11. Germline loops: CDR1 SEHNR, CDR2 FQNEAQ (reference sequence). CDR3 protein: CASRLTGLGRTDTQYF. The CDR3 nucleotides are TGTGCCAGCAGGTTGACGGGACTAGGGCGGACAGATACGCAGTATTTT.

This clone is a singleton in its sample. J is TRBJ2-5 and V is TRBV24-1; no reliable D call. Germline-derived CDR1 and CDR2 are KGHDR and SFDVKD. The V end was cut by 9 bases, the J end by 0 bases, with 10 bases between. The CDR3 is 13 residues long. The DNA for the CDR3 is TGTGCCACCGAGAGGTGGTACCAAGAGACCCAGTACTTC. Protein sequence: CATERWYQETQYF.

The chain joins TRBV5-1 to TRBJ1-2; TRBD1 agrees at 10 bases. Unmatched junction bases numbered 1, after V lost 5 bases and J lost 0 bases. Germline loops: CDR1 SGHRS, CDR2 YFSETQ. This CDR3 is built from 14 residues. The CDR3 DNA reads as TGCGCCAGCAGGGGACAGGGGACTAACTATGGCTACACCTTC. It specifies CASRGQGTNYGYTF. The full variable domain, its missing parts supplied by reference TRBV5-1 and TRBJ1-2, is KAGVTQTPRYLIKTRGQQVTLSCSPISGHRSVSWYQQTPGQGLQFLFEYFSETQRNKGNFPGRFSGRQFSNSRSEMNVSTLELGDSALYLCASRGQGTNYGYTFGSGTRLTVV.

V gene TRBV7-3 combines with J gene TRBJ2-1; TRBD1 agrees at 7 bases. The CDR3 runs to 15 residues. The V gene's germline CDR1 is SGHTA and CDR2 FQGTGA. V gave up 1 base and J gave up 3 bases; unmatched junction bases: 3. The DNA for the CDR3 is TGTGCCAGCAGCTTAAACAGGGGACACTACAATGAGCAGTTCTTC. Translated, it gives CASSLNRGHYNEQFF.

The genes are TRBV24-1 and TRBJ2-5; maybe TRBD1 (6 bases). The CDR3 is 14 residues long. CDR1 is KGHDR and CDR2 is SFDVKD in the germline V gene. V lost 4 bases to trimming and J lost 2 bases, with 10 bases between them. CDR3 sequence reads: CATSDRTVQETQYF. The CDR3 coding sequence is TGTGCCACCAGTGACCGGACAGTACAAGAGACCCAGTACTTC.

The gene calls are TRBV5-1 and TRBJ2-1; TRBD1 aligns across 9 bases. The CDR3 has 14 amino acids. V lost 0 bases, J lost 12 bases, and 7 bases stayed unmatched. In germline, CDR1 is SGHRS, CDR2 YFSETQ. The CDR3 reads CASSLEQGAIGQFF. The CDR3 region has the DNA TGCGCCAGCAGCTTGGAACAGGGGGCTATAGGGCAGTTCTTC.

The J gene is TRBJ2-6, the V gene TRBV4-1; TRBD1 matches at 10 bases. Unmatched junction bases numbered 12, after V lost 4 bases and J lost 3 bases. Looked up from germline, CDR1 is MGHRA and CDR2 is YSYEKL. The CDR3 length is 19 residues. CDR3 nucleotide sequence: TGCGCCAGCAGCCCCCAGAGACAGGGGGCCGATTTTGGGGCCAACGTCCTGACTTTC. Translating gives CASSPQRQGADFGANVLTF.

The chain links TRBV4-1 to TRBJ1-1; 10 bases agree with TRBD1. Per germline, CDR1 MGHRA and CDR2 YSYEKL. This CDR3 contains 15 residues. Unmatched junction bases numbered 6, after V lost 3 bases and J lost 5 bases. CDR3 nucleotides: TGCGCCAGCAGCCATTGGGACAGGGGTGGAACTGAAGCTTTCTTT. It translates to CASSHWDRGGTEAFF.

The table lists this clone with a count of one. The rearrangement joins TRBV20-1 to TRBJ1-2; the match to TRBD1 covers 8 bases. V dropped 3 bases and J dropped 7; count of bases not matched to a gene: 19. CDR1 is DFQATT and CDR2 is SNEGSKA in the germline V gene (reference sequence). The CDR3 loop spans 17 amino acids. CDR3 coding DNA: TGCAGTGCTAGTTCCGGGACAGGATTCAAGAAGGGGTTTGGCTACACCTTC. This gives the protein CSASSGTGFKKGFGYTF.

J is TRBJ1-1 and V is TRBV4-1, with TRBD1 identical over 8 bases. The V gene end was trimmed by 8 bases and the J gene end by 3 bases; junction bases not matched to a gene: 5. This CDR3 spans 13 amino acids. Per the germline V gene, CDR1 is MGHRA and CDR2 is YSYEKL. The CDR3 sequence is CASGTQGDTEAFF. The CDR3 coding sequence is TGCGCCAGCGGAACACAGGGGGACACTGAAGCTTTCTTT.

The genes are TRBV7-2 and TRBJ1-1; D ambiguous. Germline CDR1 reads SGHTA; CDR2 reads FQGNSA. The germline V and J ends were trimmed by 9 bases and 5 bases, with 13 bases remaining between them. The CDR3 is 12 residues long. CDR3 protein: CASSPRRTEAFF. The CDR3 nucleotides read TGTGCCAGTAGCCCCAGGAGGACTGAAGCTTTCTTT.

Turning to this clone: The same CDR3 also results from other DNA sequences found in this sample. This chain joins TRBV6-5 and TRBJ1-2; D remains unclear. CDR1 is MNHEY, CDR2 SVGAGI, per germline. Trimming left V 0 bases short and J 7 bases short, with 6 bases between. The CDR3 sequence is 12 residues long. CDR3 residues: CASSYSGGGYTF. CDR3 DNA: TGTGCCAGCAGTTACTCCGGTGGTGGCTACACCTTC.

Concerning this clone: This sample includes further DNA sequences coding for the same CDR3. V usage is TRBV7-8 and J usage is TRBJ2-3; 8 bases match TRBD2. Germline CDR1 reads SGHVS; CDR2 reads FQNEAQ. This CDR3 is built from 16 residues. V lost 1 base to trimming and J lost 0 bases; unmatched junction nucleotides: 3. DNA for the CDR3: TGTGCCAGCAGCTTAGTCGCGGGGGGTAGCACAGATACGCAGTATTTT. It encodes CASSLVAGGSTDTQYF. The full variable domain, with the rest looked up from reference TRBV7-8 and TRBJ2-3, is GAGVSQSPRYKVAKRGQDVALRCDPISGHVSLFWYQQALGQGPEFLTYFQNEAQLDKSGLPSDRFFAERPEGSVSTLKIQRTQQEDSAVYLCASSLVAGGSTDTQYFGPGTRLTVL.

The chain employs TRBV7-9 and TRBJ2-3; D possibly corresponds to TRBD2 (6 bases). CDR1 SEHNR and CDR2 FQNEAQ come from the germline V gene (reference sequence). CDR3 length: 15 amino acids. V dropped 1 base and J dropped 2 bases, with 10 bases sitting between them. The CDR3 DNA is TGTGCCAGCAGCTTAGTCGGAGGGGTCACAGATACGCAGTATTTT. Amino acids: CASSLVGGVTDTQYF.

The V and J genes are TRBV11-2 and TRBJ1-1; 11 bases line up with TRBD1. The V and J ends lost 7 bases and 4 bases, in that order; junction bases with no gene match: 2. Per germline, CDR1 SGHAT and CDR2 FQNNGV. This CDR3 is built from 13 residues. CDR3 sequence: CASIGTGGTEAFF. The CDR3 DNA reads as TGTGCCAGCATTGGGACAGGGGGCACTGAAGCTTTCTTT.

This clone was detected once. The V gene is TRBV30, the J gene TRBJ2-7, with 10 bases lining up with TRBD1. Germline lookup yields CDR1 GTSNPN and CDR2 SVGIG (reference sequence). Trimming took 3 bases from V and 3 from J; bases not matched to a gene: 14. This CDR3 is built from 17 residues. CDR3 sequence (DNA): TGTGCCTGGAGCGTCCCAATGACAGGGGGCAATATCTACGAGCAGTACTTC. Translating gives CAWSVPMTGGNIYEQYF.

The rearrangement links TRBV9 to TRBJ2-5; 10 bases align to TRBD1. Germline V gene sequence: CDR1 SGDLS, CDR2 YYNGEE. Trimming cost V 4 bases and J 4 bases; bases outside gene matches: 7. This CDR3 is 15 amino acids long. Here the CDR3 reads CASSPQRDRGETQYF. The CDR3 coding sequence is TGTGCCAGCAGCCCACAACGGGACAGGGGAGAGACCCAGTACTTC.

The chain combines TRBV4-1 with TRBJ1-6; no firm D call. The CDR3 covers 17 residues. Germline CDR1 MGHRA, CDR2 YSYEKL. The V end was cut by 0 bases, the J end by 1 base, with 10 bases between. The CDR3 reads CASSQEEGRSYNSPLHF. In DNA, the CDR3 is TGCGCCAGCAGCCAAGAGGAGGGAAGGTCCTATAATTCACCCCTCCACTTT.

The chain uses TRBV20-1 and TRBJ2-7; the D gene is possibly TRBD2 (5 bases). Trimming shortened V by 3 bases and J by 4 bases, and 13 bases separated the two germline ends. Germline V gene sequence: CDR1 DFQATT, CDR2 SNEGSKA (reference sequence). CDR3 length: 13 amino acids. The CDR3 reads CSASIPGGYEQYF. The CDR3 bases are TGCAGTGCTAGTATCCCGGGCGGGTACGAGCAGTACTTC.